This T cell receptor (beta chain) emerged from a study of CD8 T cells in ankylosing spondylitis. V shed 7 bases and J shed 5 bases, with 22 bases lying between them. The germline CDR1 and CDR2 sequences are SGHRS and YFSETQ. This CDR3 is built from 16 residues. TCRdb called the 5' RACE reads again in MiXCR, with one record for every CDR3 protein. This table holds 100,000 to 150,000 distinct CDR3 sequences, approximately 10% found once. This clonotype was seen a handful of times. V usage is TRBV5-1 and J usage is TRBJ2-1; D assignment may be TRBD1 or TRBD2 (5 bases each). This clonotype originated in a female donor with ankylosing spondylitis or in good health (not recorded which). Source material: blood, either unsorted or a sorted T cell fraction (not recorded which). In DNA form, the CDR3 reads TGCGCCAGCCGAGGGACGCAAGGGATTGCTAACAATGAGCAGTTCTTC. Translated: CASRGTQGIANNEQFF.